The 17 T cell receptor beta chains given below trace back to one sample, sequenced in a study of vaccination and CD4 T cells after COVID-19. One entry per CDR3 protein, called by TCRdb with MiXCR from the PCR reads. Of 20,000 to 25,000 distinct CDR3 sequences detected, 50% to 60% appear once; the ten largest clones hold 0.8% to 1%. The sample was CD4+ T cells from blood, taken before SARS-CoV-2 vaccination. The receptors were gathered from a human donor who had recovered from COVID-19.

This clonotype has just one count. The chain uses TRBV7-2 and TRBJ2-7; 8 bases are shared with TRBD2. The CDR3 contains 13 residues. Germline lookup yields CDR1 SGHTA and CDR2 FQGNSA. After removal of 3 bases from V and 4 bases from J, the junction contained 2 bases not matched to a gene. Here the CDR3 reads CASSLGGRYEQYF. CDR3 in DNA: TGTGCCAGCAGCTTGGGCGGGAGGTACGAGCAGTACTTC. The full variable domain, in which reference TRBV7-2 and TRBJ2-7 provide the parts outside the CDR3, is GAGVSQSPSNKVTEKGKDVELRCDPISGHTALYWYRQSLGQGLEFLIYFQGNSAPDKSGLPSDRFSAERTGGSVSTLTIQRTQQEDSAVYLCASSLGGRYEQYFGPGTRLTVT.

The chain employs TRBV2 and TRBJ1-6; a weak D match, TRBD1 (5 bases). The CDR3 contains 14 residues. Germline V gene lookup returns CDR1 SNHLY and CDR2 FYNNEI. V dropped 6 bases and J dropped 14 bases, with 20 bases sitting between them. The CDR3 DNA reads as TGTGCCAGCAGCCCCGGGACCGCGATAGGGTCCCTCCACTTT. Translation gives CASSPGTAIGSLHF.

Worth noting for this clonotype: One junction end disagrees with the germline gene, perhaps due to a read error. The CDR3 loop reads CSTRRQGGSTDTQYF. The CDR3 nucleotides are TGCAGTACTAGACGACAGGGGGGAAGCACAGATACGCAGTATTTT. The J gene is TRBJ2-3, the V gene TRBV20-1; 9 nucleotides align to TRBD1. Germline CDR1 is DFQATT and CDR2 is SNEGSKA (reference sequence). The CDR3 contains 15 residues.

The genes are TRBV5-4 and TRBJ2-7, with a tentative D call TRBD2 (6 bases). The CDR3 runs 15 residues. The V end lost 4 bases, the J end lost 4 bases, and 18 bases lay between the germline ends. In germline, CDR1 is SGHNT, CDR2 YYREEE (reference sequence). The CDR3 protein is CASSPLGGAGYEQYF. The CDR3 DNA reads as TGTGCCAGCAGCCCCTTGGGGGGAGCTGGATACGAGCAGTACTTC.

The CDR3 reads CASSESRLGSRYTQYF. The CDR3 nucleotides read TGCGCCAGCAGTGAGTCACGTCTGGGGAGCCGATATACGCAGTATTTT. The rearrangement joins TRBV10-1 to TRBJ2-3; TRBD2 might be the D (5 bases). Germline values: CDR1 WNHNN, CDR2 SYGVQD (reference sequence). The CDR3 runs 16 residues. V was pared by 0 bases and J by 7 bases, with 17 bases between.

This clonotype was counted only a few times. The chain employs TRBV20-1 and TRBJ2-1; no firm D call. V was trimmed by 4 bases and J by 7 bases, leaving 11 bases between them. Germline V gene data show CDR1 as DFQATT and CDR2 as SNEGSKA (reference sequence). This CDR3 is built from 12 residues. The CDR3 spells CSAIPRANEQFF. CDR3 nucleotide sequence: TGCAGTGCTATTCCAAGGGCGAATGAGCAGTTCTTC.

The genes are TRBV18 and TRBJ1-1, with 9 bases identical to TRBD1. The ends lost 2 bases at V and 3 bases at J; junction bases unmatched: 1. CDR3 length: 14 residues. Germline CDR1 and CDR2: KGHSH and LQKENI. The CDR3 is CASSPGQGYTEAFF. CDR3 DNA sequence: TGTGCCAGCTCACCAGGACAGGGGTACACTGAAGCTTTCTTT.

The V and J genes are TRBV2 and TRBJ1-2; 9 nucleotides agree with TRBD1. Losses at the gene ends were 4 bases for V and 7 bases for J; bases not matched to a gene: 7. Germline loops: CDR1 SNHLY, CDR2 FYNNEI. This CDR3 spans 14 amino acids. The CDR3 sequence is CASSGPGQGSGYTF. As DNA, the CDR3 is TGTGCCAGCAGTGGCCCGGGACAGGGTAGTGGCTACACCTTC.

CDR3 bases: TGTGCCAGCAGTCCCCTGCTGGGGCCCCAGCATTTT. This translates into CASSPLLGPQHF. This sequence joins TRBV28 and TRBJ1-5; D not certain. CDR1 and CDR2 (germline): MDHEN, SYDVKM. CDR3 length: 12 amino acids. Between the trimmed V and J ends, which lost 5 bases and 9 bases, there was a span of 11 bases.

This clonotype was seen once. The genes are TRBV28 and TRBJ1-1, with D unresolved. The germline V gene encodes CDR1 MDHEN and CDR2 SYDVKM. The CDR3 spans 13 residues. V lost 6 bases, J lost 1 base, and 9 bases lay in between. CDR3 region: CASSPGQNTEAFF. CDR3 DNA sequence: TGTGCCAGCAGCCCCGGGCAGAACACTGAAGCTTTCTTT. Variable domain in full (rest from reference TRBV28 and TRBJ1-1): DVKVTQSSRYLVKRTGEKVFLECVQDMDHENMFWYRQDPGLGLRLIYFSYDVKMKEKGDIPEGYSVSREKKERFSLILESASTNQTSMYLCASSPGQNTEAFFGQGTRLTVV.

J is TRBJ2-5 and V is TRBV19, with 13 bases matching TRBD2. V dropped 3 bases and J dropped 5; count of bases not matched to a gene: 6. The germline CDR1 and CDR2 sequences are LNHDA and SQIVND (reference sequence). The CDR3 spans 16 residues. CDR3 in amino acids: CASSMGALAGGETQYF. DNA for the CDR3: TGTGCCAGTAGTATGGGGGCACTAGCGGGAGGGGAGACCCAGTACTTC.

The chain is built from TRBV6-1 and TRBJ2-1, with 12 bases fitting TRBD2. CDR3 size: 15 residues. The germline CDR1 and CDR2 sequences are MNHNS and SASEGT. J was trimmed by 3 bases and V by 9 bases; bases with no gene match: 6. The CDR3 DNA reads as TGTGCCAGTCAAACTAGCGGGAGGAGCTACAATGAGCAGTTCTTC. This gives the protein CASQTSGRSYNEQFF.

The rearrangement joins TRBV20-1 to TRBJ1-2; D not resolved. The CDR3 covers 18 residues. The germline gives CDR1 DFQATT, CDR2 SNEGSKA (reference sequence). V dropped 0 bases and J dropped 2 bases, with 22 bases sitting between them. The CDR3 spells CSARDSEGGGSRNYGYTF. The CDR3 coding sequence is TGCAGTGCTAGAGATTCAGAGGGCGGAGGTAGTAGGAACTATGGCTACACCTTC.

This chain joins TRBV19 and TRBJ1-5, with unresolved D. This CDR3 is built from 15 residues. CDR1 and CDR2 from the germline V gene are LNHDA and SQIVND (reference sequence). The V gene lost 5 bases and the J gene lost 2 bases, with 13 bases spanning the gap. The CDR3 here is CASSPDTGGNQPQHF. DNA for the CDR3: TGTGCCAGTAGTCCCGACACGGGAGGCAATCAGCCCCAGCATTTT.

The rearrangement uses TRBV5-1 and TRBJ1-3; no reliable D call. Germline CDR1 reads SGHRS; CDR2 reads YFSETQ. The CDR3 is 15 residues long. Trimming cost V 0 bases and J 3 bases, with 10 bases left between them. The CDR3 sequence is CASSLVAVVGNTIYF. The CDR3 nucleotides are TGCGCCAGCAGCTTGGTGGCAGTCGTTGGAAACACCATATATTTT. The variable domain in full, completed from reference TRBV5-1 and TRBJ1-3, reads KAGVTQTPRYLIKTRGQQVTLSCSPISGHRSVSWYQQTPGQGLQFLFEYFSETQRNKGNFPGRFSGRQFSNSRSEMNVSTLELGDSALYLCASSLVAVVGNTIYFGEGSWLTVV.

The chain carries TRBV5-4 and TRBJ2-5; D is unclear. Germline CDR1 reads SGHNT; CDR2 reads YYREEE (reference sequence). CDR3 length: 13 residues. V lost 2 bases, J lost 5 bases, and 10 bases lay in between. This CDR3 is CASSLEGRETQYF. CDR3 bases: TGTGCCAGCAGCTTAGAAGGGCGGGAGACCCAGTACTTC.

V gene TRBV20-1 combines with J gene TRBJ2-7; the match to TRBD1 covers 9 bases. Germline values: CDR1 DFQATT, CDR2 SNEGSKA (reference sequence). CDR3 size: 13 residues. V was clipped by 4 bases and J by 2 bases; unmatched bases: 3. The CDR3 loop is CSATGTGTYEQYF. CDR3 DNA sequence: TGCAGTGCTACTGGGACAGGGACCTACGAGCAGTACTTC.